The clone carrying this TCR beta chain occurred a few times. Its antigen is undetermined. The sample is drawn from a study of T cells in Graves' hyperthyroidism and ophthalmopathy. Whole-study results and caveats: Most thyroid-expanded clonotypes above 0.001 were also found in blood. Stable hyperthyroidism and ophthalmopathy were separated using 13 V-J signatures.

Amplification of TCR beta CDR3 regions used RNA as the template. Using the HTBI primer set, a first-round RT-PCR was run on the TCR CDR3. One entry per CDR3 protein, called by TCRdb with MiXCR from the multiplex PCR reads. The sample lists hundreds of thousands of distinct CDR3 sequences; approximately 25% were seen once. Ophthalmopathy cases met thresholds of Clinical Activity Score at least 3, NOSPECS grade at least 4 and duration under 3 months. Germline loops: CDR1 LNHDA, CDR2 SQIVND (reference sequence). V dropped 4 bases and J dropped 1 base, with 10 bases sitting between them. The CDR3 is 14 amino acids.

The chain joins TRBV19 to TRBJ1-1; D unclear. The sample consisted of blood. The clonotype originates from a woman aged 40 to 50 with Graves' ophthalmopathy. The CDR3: CASSTNFGNTEAFF. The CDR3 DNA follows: TGTGCCAGTAGTACAAATTTTGGGAACACTGAAGCTTTCTTT.